Listed here are 4 T cell receptor beta chains from one sample, sequenced in a study of T cell responses to AZD1222 COVID-19 vaccine. Assay used: immunoSEQ multiplex PCR; TCRdb lists only in-frame clones, some missing. The sample has around 180,000 clones, more than 75% seen once. Sequenced here: peripheral blood, sampled 28 days after the second AZD1222 dose. The origin of the receptors is an adult who received the AZD1222 COVID-19 vaccine.

The V and J genes are TRBV2 and TRBJ2-7, with 10 positions matching TRBD2. CDR3 length equals 15 residues. After removal of 4 bases from V and 2 bases from J, the junction contained 5 bases not matched to a gene. Germline V lookup: CDR1 SNHLY, CDR2 FYNNEI. The CDR3 region is CASSGTSGKPYEQYF. The CDR3 DNA reads TGTGCCAGCAGTGGGACTAGCGGAAAACCCTACGAGCAGTACTTC. The full variable domain, completed using reference TRBV2 and TRBJ2-7, is EPEVTQTPSHQVTQMGQEVILRCVPISNHLYFYWYRQILGQKVEFLVSFYNNEISEKSEIFDDQFSVERPDGSNFTLKIRSTKLEDSAMYFCASSGTSGKPYEQYFGPGTRLTVT.

This clone was detected only once. The chain combines TRBV4-3 with TRBJ2-3; TRBD2 matches 9 bases. The CDR3 spans 18 residues. From germline, CDR1 is LGHNA and CDR2 YSLEER. J gave up 3 bases and V 1 base, and 11 bases lay outside the gene matches. The CDR3 spells CASSQGAGGSTGTDTQYF. In DNA, the CDR3 is TGCGCCAGCAGCCAAGGGGCGGGGGGGAGTACGGGAACAGATACGCAGTATTTT.

This chain links TRBV12-3 or TRBV12-4 with TRBJ2-1; D unclear. The CDR3 is made up of 11 amino acids. The V end lost 3 bases, the J end lost 8 bases, and 5 bases lay between the germline ends. The DNA for the CDR3 is TGTGCCAGCAGTTTGTTCCATGAGCAGTTCTTC. Amino acids: CASSLFHEQFF.

J is TRBJ2-1 and V is TRBV7-3; TRBD2 matches 7 bases. V was clipped by 2 bases and J by 8 bases; unmatched bases: 12. This CDR3 is 16 amino acids long. Per germline, CDR1 SGHTA and CDR2 FQGTGA. For the CDR3, the DNA is TGTGCCAGCAGCTTATTCCCTGCGGGAGCTTCTGATGAGCAGTTCTTC. Its translation is CASSLFPAGASDEQFF. The variable domain in full, completed from reference TRBV7-3 and TRBJ2-1, reads GAGVSQTPSNKVTEKGKYVELRCDPISGHTALYWYRQSLGQGPEFLIYFQGTGAADDSGLPNDRFFAVRPEGSVSTLKIQRTERGDSAVYLCASSLFPAGASDEQFFGPGTRLTVL.